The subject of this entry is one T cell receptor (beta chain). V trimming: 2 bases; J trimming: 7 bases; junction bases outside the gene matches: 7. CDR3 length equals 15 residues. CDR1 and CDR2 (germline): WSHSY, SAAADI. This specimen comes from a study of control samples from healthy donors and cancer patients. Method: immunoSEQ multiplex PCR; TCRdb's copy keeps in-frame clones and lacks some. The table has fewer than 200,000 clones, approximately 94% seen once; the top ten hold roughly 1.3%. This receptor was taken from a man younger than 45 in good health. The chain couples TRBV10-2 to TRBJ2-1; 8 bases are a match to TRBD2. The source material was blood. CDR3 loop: CASSESGGSVNEQFF. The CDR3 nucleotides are TGCGCCAGCAGTGAGAGCGGGGGCTCTGTTAATGAGCAGTTCTTC.